This T cell receptor beta chain was captured in a study of regulatory T cells in long-lasting Graves disease. According to the study, TCR beta libraries were built with iRepertoire HTBI primers and CDR3-region Arm-PCR. TCRdb re-derived calls from the multiplex PCR reads in MiXCR, one entry per CDR3 protein. The data hold roughly 400,000 distinct CDR3 sequences, with around 20% observed a single time. This CDR3 spans 16 amino acids. V was shortened by 1 base and J by 5 bases, with 17 bases between the two germline ends. Germline V lookup: CDR1 MDHEN, CDR2 SYDVKM. This sample's time point: persistent/refractory GD, antithyroid drugs over 5 years with positive TRAb. PBMC-derived RNA was used for the TCR library.

The chain recombines TRBV28 with TRBJ2-5; D remains unclear. The clonotype comes from a female donor with Graves disease. The sequences come from peripheral blood mononuclear cells (PBMCs), collected when the disease was refractory, from a patient treated with antithyroid drugs. The CDR3 region has the DNA TGTGCCAGCAGTTTATCAGAACGGCCGGCATTGGAGACCCAGTACTTC. Encoded protein: CASSLSERPALETQYF.